Following are 26 T cell receptor beta chains from one sample sequenced in a study of long-term antiretroviral therapy in people with HIV (dated 2022 in TCRdb). The immunoSEQ hsTCRB v3.0 assay was used at survey level resolution to sequence the TRB variable region. Held by TCRdb, this immuneACCESS table contains in-frame sequences only and omits some clones. Under half of the omission traces to an unresolved V gene where checked; the cause of the rest is unknown. For this sample there are 35,000 or so clones; around 85% appear just once. The ten most abundant clones make up about 10% of the sample. This specimen was unsorted PBMCs, taken 2.2 years after starting antiretroviral therapy. These receptors were collected from a man younger than 35 with HIV.

Only one count was recorded for this clone. This rearrangement joins TRBV6-5 to TRBJ2-2; 8 nucleotides line up with TRBD1. With 8 bases clipped from V and 6 bases from J, the junction kept 5 bases outside the gene matches. CDR3 size: 13 residues. Germline V gives CDR1 MNHEY, CDR2 SVGAGI. The CDR3, as DNA: TGTGCCAGCGGGACAGGAGGGGCCGGGGAGCTGTTTTTT. Protein product: CASGTGGAGELFF.

This clone was seen once. In DNA, the CDR3 is TGCGCCAGCAGCTTGGGACTAGCGTCCGACAATGAGCAGTTCTTC. The encoded protein is CASSLGLASDNEQFF. The chain links TRBV5-1 to TRBJ2-1; 8 nucleotides align to TRBD2. This CDR3 contains 15 residues. The V and J ends lost 0 bases and 5 bases, in that order; junction bases with no gene match: 4. The V gene's germline CDR1 is SGHRS and CDR2 YFSETQ.

The gene calls are TRBV28 and TRBJ2-3; 9 nucleotides line up with TRBD2. In germline, CDR1 is MDHEN, CDR2 SYDVKM. Germline trimming cut 4 bases from V and 6 bases from J; bases unmatched to any gene: 8. The length of the CDR3 is 15 residues. CDR3 bases: TGTGCCAGCAGTTATATTAGCGGGAGAGGCGATACGCAGTATTTT. Translation gives CASSYISGRGDTQYF.

This CDR3 is CASSPPRGRGNEQFF. DNA of the CDR3: TGTGCCAGCAGCCCCCCCCGCGGGAGGGGTAATGAGCAGTTCTTC. The chain links TRBV7-9 to TRBJ2-1; 9 bases map to TRBD2. Unmatched junction bases numbered 9, after V lost 5 bases and J lost 7 bases. Germline CDR1 reads SEHNR; CDR2 reads FQNEAQ (reference sequence). The CDR3 totals 15 residues.

The rearrangement uses TRBV28 and TRBJ2-1; the match to TRBD2 covers 12 bases. This CDR3 contains 16 residues. CDR1 is MDHEN, CDR2 SYDVKM, per germline. The V segment lost 3 bases and the J segment 5 bases; nucleotides outside the gene matches: 5. As DNA, the CDR3 is TGTGCCAGCAGTTTTTCGCTAGCGGGAGGGAACAATGAGCAGTTCTTC. Translation: CASSFSLAGGNNEQFF.

The chain employs TRBV4-1 and TRBJ1-5; the D gene is possibly TRBD1 (6 bases). V lost 1 base and J 3 bases, leaving 10 bases between the germline ends. The CDR3 runs to 15 residues. Germline values: CDR1 MGHRA, CDR2 YSYEKL. The chain's CDR3 is CASSQATGYNQPQHF. The DNA for the CDR3 is TGCGCCAGCAGCCAAGCTACAGGGTACAATCAGCCCCAGCATTTT.

This chain links TRBV5-1 with TRBJ1-3; maybe TRBD1 (5 bases). CDR1 and CDR2 from the germline V gene are SGHRS and YFSETQ. Between the trimmed V and J ends, which lost 0 bases and 4 bases, there was a span of 5 bases. The CDR3 has 13 residues. The CDR3 region is CASSLGTGNTIYF. DNA of the CDR3: TGCGCCAGCAGCTTGGGGACAGGAAACACCATATATTTT.

The chain recombines TRBV27 with TRBJ2-7; D remains ambiguous. The V gene's germline CDR1 is MNHEY and CDR2 SMNVEV (reference sequence). Trimming pared 5 bases from V and 6 bases from J, leaving 14 bases between. The CDR3 is 13 residues long. The CDR3 nucleotides read TGTGCCAGCAGTAGCTCTAGGGCCCTCGAGCAGTACTTC. This encodes CASSSSRALEQYF.

CDR3: CASSSRDSRNSPLHF. CDR3 coding DNA: TGTGCCAGCAGCTCAAGGGATTCACGTAATTCACCCCTCCACTTT. The rearrangement joins TRBV7-9 to TRBJ1-6; D call uncertain. V was cut by 4 bases and J by 6 bases, with 13 bases left in between. The germline V gene has CDR1 SEHNR and CDR2 FQNEAQ (reference sequence). The CDR3 totals 15 residues.

This sequence joins TRBV6-4 and TRBJ1-2, with D unclear. The CDR3 is 13 amino acids. Germline V lookup: CDR1 MRHNA, CDR2 SNTAGT. V lost 0 bases and J lost 4, with 6 bases in between. In nucleotides, the CDR3 is TGTGCCAGCAGTGACTCGGCAGGCTATGGCTACACCTTC. As protein: CASSDSAGYGYTF.

The chain recombines TRBV21-1 with TRBJ2-1; the table's D gene call, TRBD2, was not cross checked with the DNA. TRBV21-1 is recorded as a pseudogene. This CDR3 region has 14 residues. The CDR3 reads CASIGGSSYNEQFF. In nucleotides, the CDR3 is TGTGCCAGCATAGGCGGGAGCTCCTACAATGAGCAGTTCTTC.

This sequence joins TRBV11-3 and TRBJ2-7, with TRBD2 matching over 11 bases. Germline-derived CDR1 and CDR2 are SGHNT and YENEEA. V dropped 5 bases and J dropped 3; count of bases not matched to a gene: 6. CDR3 length equals 15 residues. Written as DNA, the CDR3 is TGTGCCAGCAGCCTGGGACTAGCGGAGGACTACGAGCAGTACTTC. Translation gives CASSLGLAEDYEQYF.

In DNA, the CDR3 is TGTGCCAGCAGTCCCCTCAATGGAAACACCATATATTTT. Encoded protein: CASSPLNGNTIYF. The chain employs TRBV27 and TRBJ1-3, with D unclear. The CDR3 runs 13 residues. Germline CDR1 MNHEY, CDR2 SMNVEV (reference sequence). The V and J ends lost 5 bases and 3 bases respectively, with 8 bases between them.

This chain links TRBV10-3 with TRBJ1-2; 7 bases match TRBD1. From germline, CDR1 is ENHRY and CDR2 SYGVKD. This CDR3 spans 15 amino acids. Losses at the gene ends were 3 bases for V and 4 bases for J; bases not matched to a gene: 8. DNA for the CDR3: TGTGCCATCAGTGACTACAGGGGAGCTGGCTATGGCTACACCTTC. Translation gives CAISDYRGAGYGYTF.

V is TRBV2 and J is TRBJ1-4, with a tentative D call TRBD1 (6 bases). The length of the CDR3 is 13 residues. Trimming cost V 4 bases and J 7 bases, with 10 bases left between them. CDR1 is SNHLY, CDR2 FYNNEI, per germline. The CDR3 sequence: CASSVQGGEKLFF. The CDR3 DNA reads as TGTGCCAGCAGTGTACAAGGGGGTGAAAAACTGTTTTTT.

V and J are TRBV7-6 and TRBJ2-7, with D possibly being TRBD2 (6 bases). The CDR3 runs to 14 residues. Trimming took off 5 bases at V and 4 bases at J, with 15 bases between the two ends. The germline V gene encodes CDR1 SGHVS and CDR2 FNYEAQ. The CDR3 DNA reads as TGTGCCAGCAGCCCTCGGGGGAGTTGGTACGAGCAGTACTTC. The encoded protein is CASSPRGSWYEQYF.

The chain is built from TRBV10-3 and TRBJ2-5, with TRBD2 identical over 7 bases. V trimming: 6 bases; J trimming: 1 base; junction bases outside the gene matches: 5. Germline assignment: CDR1 ENHRY and CDR2 SYGVKD. This CDR3 has 14 amino acids. As DNA, the CDR3 is TGTGCCATCAGCGTCGGGGGGAGCCAAGAGACCCAGTACTTC. This codes for CAISVGGSQETQYF.

This clone came up a few times. Germline is not matched at one junction end, which may reflect a read error. The chain is built from TRBV2 and TRBJ1-3, with D perhaps TRBD1 (5 bases). Germline V gene sequence: CDR1 SNHLY, CDR2 FYNNEI. CDR3 length equals 11 residues. The DNA for the CDR3 is TGTGCCAGCAGTTTAAGCTGGGACTGGGTTTTT. As protein: CASSLSWDWVF.

The chain couples TRBV28 to TRBJ1-1, with D uncertain. The germline CDR1 and CDR2 sequences are MDHEN and SYDVKM. CDR3 size: 13 residues. Trimming left V 6 bases short and J 5 bases short, with 13 bases between. CDR3 sequence reads: CASRRLSGTEAFF. Written as DNA, the CDR3 is TGTGCCAGCAGGAGGTTGTCGGGTACTGAAGCTTTCTTT.

This clone was found once. The rearrangement uses TRBV6-5 and TRBJ2-2; 7 bases agree with TRBD2. J lost 2 bases, V lost 5 bases, and 5 bases had no gene match. Germline CDR1 is MNHEY and CDR2 is SVGAGI. CDR3 length equals 15 residues. The CDR3 loop is CASSTSVHNTGELFF. The CDR3 DNA reads as TGTGCCAGCAGTACTAGCGTACACAACACCGGGGAGCTGTTTTTT.

This sequence joins TRBV19 and TRBJ2-7; D not certain. CDR1 is LNHDA, CDR2 SQIVND, per germline (reference sequence). CDR3 length equals 16 residues. Trimming took 3 bases from V and 0 from J, leaving 15 bases between them. The CDR3 region has the DNA TGTGCCAGTAGTATGCCCCGGACCGTTAGCTCCTACGAGCAGTACTTC. Encoded protein: CASSMPRTVSSYEQYF.

This chain joins TRBV27 and TRBJ1-2; 9 bases are a match to TRBD1. V shed 10 bases and J 3 bases; nucleotides not matched to a gene: 3. There are 12 residues in the CDR3. Germline CDR1 MNHEY, CDR2 SMNVEV (reference sequence). This CDR3 is CATDRGYYGYTF. The DNA for the CDR3 is TGTGCCACAGACAGGGGGTACTATGGCTACACCTTC.

The table lists this clone with a few counts. The rearrangement uses TRBV15 and TRBJ1-1; D uncertain. Looked up from germline, CDR1 is LNHNV and CDR2 is YYDKDF (reference sequence). V was cut by 8 bases and J by 2 bases, with 9 bases left in between. The CDR3 contains 12 residues. CDR3 region: CATSWVNTEAFF. CDR3 DNA sequence: TGTGCCACCTCGTGGGTCAACACTGAAGCTTTCTTT.

The chain couples TRBV10-1 to TRBJ1-2; the D gene is possibly TRBD1 (5 bases). Germline CDR1 is WNHNN and CDR2 is SYGVQD (reference sequence). V shed 2 bases and J shed 4 bases, with 8 bases lying between them. The CDR3 contains 13 residues. Written as DNA, the CDR3 is TGCGCCAGCAGTGAGCAGGGTACCTATGGCTACACCTTC. This gives the protein CASSEQGTYGYTF.

The chain has TRBV4-1 and TRBJ1-3, with D uncertain. This CDR3 contains 13 residues. V was clipped by 0 bases and J by 4 bases, with 4 bases between them. Per the germline V gene, CDR1 is MGHRA and CDR2 is YSYEKL. The CDR3 loop reads CASSQDKGNTIYF. CDR3 in DNA: TGCGCCAGCAGCCAAGACAAGGGAAACACCATATATTTT.

The CDR3 DNA follows: TGTGCCAGCAGCTTGGGCCTACTAGGGTCTGGAAACACCATATATTTT. Translating it yields CASSLGLLGSGNTIYF. V and J are TRBV5-4 and TRBJ1-3, with D hard to call. V shed 0 bases and J shed 1 base, with 11 bases lying between them. The CDR3 has 16 residues. Germline values: CDR1 SGHNT, CDR2 YYREEE (reference sequence).